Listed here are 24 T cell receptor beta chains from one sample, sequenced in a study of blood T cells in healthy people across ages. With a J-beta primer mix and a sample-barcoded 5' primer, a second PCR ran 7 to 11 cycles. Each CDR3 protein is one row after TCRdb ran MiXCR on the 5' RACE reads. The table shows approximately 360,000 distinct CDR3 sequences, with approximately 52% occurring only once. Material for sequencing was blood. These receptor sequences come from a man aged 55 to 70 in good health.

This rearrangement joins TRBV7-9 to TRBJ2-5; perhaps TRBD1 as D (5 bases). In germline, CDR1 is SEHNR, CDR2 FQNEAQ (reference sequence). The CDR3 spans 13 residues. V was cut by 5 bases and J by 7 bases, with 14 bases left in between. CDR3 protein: CASSRGSRATQYF. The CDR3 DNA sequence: TGTGCCAGCAGCAGGGGCTCCCGGGCGACCCAGTACTTC.

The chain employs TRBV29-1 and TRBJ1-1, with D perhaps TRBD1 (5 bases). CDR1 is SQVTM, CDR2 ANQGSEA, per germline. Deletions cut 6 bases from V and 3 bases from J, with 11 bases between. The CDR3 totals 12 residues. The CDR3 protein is CSVLDSDTEAFF. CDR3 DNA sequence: TGCAGCGTACTCGACAGTGACACTGAAGCTTTCTTT.

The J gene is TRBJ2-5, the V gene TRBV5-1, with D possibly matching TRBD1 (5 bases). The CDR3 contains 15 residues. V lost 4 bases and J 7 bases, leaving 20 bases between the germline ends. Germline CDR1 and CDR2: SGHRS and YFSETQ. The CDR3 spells CASSPTAGPQGTQYF. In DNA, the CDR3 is TGCGCCAGCAGCCCCACCGCAGGGCCCCAGGGGACCCAGTACTTC.

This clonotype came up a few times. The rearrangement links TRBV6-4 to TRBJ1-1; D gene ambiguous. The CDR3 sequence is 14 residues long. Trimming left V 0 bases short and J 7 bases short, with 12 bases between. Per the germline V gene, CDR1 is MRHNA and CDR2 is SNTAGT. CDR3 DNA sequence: TGTGCCAGCAGTGACTCGATCGGCCTCGGTGAAGCTTTCTTT. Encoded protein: CASSDSIGLGEAFF.

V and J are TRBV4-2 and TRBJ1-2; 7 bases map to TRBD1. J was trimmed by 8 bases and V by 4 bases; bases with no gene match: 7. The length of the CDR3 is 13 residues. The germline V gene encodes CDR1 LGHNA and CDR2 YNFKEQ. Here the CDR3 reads CASSPTGESGYTF. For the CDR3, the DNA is TGTGCCAGCAGCCCTACAGGGGAGTCCGGCTACACCTTC.

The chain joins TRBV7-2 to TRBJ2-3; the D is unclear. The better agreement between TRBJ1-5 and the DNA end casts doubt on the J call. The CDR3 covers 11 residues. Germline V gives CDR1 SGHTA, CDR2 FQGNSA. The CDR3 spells CASSREDTQHF. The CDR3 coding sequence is TGTGCCAGCAGCCGGGAGGATACGCAGCATTTT.

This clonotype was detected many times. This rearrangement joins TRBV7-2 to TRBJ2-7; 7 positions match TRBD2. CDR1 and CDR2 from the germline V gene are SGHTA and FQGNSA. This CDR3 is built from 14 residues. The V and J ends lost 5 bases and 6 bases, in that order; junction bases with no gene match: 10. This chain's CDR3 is CASSRSRGFGEQYF. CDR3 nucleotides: TGTGCCAGCAGCCGTTCGCGGGGGTTTGGCGAGCAGTACTTC.

In DNA, the CDR3 is TGTGCCAGCAGTCCCGGTCGGAGGGGGTTCGATCAGCCCCAGCATTTT. The encoded protein is CASSPGRRGFDQPQHF. The rearrangement joins TRBV2 to TRBJ1-5, with D possibly TRBD1 on 6 matching bases. CDR3 length: 16 amino acids. In germline, CDR1 is SNHLY, CDR2 FYNNEI. V was shortened by 5 bases and J by 5 bases, with 19 bases between the two germline ends.

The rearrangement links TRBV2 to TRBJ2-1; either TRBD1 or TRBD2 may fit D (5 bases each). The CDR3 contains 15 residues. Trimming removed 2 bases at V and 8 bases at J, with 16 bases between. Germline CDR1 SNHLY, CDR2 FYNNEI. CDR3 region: CASSELGVGVDEQFF. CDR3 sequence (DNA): TGTGCCAGCAGTGAATTGGGTGTGGGGGTCGATGAGCAGTTCTTC. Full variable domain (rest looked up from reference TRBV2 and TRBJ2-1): EPEVTQTPSHQVTQMGQEVILRCVPISNHLYFYWYRQILGQKVEFLVSFYNNEISEKSEIFDDQFSVERPDGSNFTLKIRSTKLEDSAMYFCASSELGVGVDEQFFGPGTRLTVL.

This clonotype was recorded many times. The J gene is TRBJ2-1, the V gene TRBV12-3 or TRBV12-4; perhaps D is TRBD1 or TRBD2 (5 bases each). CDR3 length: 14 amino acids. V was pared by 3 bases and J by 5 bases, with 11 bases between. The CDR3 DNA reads TGTGCCAGCAGTTTTTCGGGGACGAACAATGAGCAGTTCTTC. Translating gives CASSFSGTNNEQFF.

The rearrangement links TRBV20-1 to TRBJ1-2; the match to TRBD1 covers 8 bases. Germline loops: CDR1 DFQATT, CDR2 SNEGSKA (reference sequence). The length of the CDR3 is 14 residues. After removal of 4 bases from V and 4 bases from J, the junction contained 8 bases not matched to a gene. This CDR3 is CSAMGQDSFYGYTF. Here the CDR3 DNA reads TGCAGTGCTATGGGACAGGACAGCTTCTATGGCTACACCTTC.

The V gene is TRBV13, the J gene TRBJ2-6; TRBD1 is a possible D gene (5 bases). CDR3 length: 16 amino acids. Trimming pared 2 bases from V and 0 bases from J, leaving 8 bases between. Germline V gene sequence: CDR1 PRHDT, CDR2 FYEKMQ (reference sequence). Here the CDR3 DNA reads TGTGCCAGCAGCTTATTCAGGGTCTCTGGGGCCAACGTCCTGACTTTC. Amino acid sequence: CASSLFRVSGANVLTF.

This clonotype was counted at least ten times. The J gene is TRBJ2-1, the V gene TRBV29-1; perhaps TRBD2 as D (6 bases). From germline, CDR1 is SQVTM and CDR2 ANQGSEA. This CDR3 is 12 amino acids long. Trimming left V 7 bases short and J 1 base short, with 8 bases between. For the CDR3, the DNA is TGCAGCGGGACTACATCCTACAATGAGCAGTTCTTC. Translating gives CSGTTSYNEQFF.

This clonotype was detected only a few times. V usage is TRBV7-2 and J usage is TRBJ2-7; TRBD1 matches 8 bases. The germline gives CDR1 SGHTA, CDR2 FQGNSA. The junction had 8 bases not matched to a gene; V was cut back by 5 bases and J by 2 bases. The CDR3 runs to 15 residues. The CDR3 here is CASSTRGPGTYEQYF. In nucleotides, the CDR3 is TGTGCCAGCAGCACCAGGGGGCCAGGAACCTACGAGCAGTACTTC.

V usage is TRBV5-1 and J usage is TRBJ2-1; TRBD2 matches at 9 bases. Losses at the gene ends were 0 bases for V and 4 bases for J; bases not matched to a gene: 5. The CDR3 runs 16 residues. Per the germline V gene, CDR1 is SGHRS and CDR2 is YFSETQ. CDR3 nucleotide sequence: TGCGCCAGCAGCTTGGGCCTAGCGGGGTATTACAATGAGCAGTTCTTC. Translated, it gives CASSLGLAGYYNEQFF.

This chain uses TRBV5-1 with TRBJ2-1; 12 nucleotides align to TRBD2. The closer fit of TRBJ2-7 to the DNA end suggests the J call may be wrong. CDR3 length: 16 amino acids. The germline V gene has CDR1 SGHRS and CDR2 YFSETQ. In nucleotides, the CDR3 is TGCGCCAGCAGCTTTCTAGCGGGAGGGAAGAACAATGAGCAGTACTTC. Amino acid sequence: CASSFLAGGKNNEQYF.

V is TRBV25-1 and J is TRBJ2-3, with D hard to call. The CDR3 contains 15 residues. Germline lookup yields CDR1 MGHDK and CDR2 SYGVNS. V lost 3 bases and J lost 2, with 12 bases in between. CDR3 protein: CASSDIERSTDTQYF. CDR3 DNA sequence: TGTGCCAGCAGTGATATCGAGCGTTCCACAGATACGCAGTATTTT.

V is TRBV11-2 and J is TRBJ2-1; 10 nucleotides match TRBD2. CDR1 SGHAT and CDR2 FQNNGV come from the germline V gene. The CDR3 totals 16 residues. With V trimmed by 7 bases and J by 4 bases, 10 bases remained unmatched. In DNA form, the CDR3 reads TGTGCCAGCACCTATAGCGGGGGGCGCCCGTACAATGAGCAGTTCTTC. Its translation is CASTYSGGRPYNEQFF.

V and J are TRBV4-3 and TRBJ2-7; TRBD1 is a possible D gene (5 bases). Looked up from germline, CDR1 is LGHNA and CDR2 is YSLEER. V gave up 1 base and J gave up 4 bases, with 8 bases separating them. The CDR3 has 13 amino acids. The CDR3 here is CASSQASGYEQYF. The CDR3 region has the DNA TGCGCCAGCAGCCAAGCGTCAGGGTACGAGCAGTACTTC.

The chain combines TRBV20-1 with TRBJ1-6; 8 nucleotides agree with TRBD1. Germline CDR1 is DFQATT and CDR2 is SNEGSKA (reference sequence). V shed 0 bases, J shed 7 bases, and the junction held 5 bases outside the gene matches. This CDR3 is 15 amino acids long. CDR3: CSARDTGGRNSPLHF. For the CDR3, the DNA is TGCAGTGCTAGAGATACAGGGGGACGGAATTCACCCCTCCACTTT.

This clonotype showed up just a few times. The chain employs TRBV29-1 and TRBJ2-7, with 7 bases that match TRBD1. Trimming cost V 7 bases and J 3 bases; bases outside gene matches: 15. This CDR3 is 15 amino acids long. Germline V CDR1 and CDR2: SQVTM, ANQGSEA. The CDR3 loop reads CSAGRRDSNHYEQYF. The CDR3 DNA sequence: TGCAGCGCCGGCCGCCGGGACAGTAATCACTACGAGCAGTACTTC.

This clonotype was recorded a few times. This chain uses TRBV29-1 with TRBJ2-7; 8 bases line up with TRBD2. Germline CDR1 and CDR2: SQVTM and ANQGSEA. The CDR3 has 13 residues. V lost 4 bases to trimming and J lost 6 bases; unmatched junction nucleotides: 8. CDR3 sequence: CSVAYSGTLEQYF. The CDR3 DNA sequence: TGCAGCGTTGCGTATAGCGGGACCCTCGAGCAGTACTTC.

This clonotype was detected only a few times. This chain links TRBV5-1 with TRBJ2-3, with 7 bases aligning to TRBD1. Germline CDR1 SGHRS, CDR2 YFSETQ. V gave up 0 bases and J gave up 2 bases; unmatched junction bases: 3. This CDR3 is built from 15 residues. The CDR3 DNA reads TGCGCCAGCAGCTTGGAAGGGACAGCCACAGATACGCAGTATTTT. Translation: CASSLEGTATDTQYF.

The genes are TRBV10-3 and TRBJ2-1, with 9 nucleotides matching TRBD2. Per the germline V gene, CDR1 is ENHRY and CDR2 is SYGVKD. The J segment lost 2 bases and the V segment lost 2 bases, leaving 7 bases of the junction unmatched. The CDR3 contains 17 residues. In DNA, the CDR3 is TGTGCCATCAGTGAGCCCTCTACTAGCGGGCCCTACAATGAGCAGTTCTTC. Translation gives CAISEPSTSGPYNEQFF.